These 14 T cell receptor beta chains share one sample of origin, sequenced in a study of human T cells and chemical hapten exposure. The time point was: pre-sensitization, week 0. The sample's treatment: therapeutic diphenylcyclopropenone sensitization with weekly scalp DPC. TCRdb reprocessed the RACE reads with MiXCR, giving one entry per CDR3 protein. The sample consists of under 400,000 distinct CDR3 sequences, 5% to 6.5% of them appearing once. The starting material was whole blood, obtained in connection with sensitization to the hapten diphenylcyclopropenone (DPC). The receptors shown here come from a woman aged 45-65 years with alopecia areata. Some clones in this sample may be carry-over from other donors' samples.

This clonotype appeared many times. The chain recombines TRBV12-3 or TRBV12-4 with TRBJ1-1; no clear D. There are 11 residues in the CDR3. V lost 5 bases, J lost 10 bases, and 11 bases lay in between. CDR3 sequence reads: CASSAGGSAFF. CDR3 DNA: TGTGCCAGCAGTGCAGGAGGATCAGCTTTCTTT.

This clonotype was detected ten times or more. This sequence joins TRBV12-3 or TRBV12-4 and TRBJ2-1; D is possibly TRBD2 (6 bases). The CDR3 sequence is 14 residues long. V dropped 7 bases and J dropped 4 bases, with 14 bases sitting between them. CDR3 amino acids: CASTSGETYNEQFF. The CDR3 DNA reads TGTGCCAGCACTTCGGGGGAGACGTACAATGAGCAGTTCTTC.

This clonotype has more than one count but fewer than ten. V and J are TRBV2 and TRBJ2-7, with 13 positions matching TRBD2. V trimming: 9 bases; J trimming: 2 bases; junction bases outside the gene matches: 19. The CDR3 runs to 19 residues. The germline gives CDR1 SNHLY, CDR2 FYNNEI. The CDR3 sequence is CASRLEEGLAGPGAYEQYF. In DNA form, the CDR3 reads TGTGCCAGTAGGCTAGAGGAGGGACTAGCGGGACCCGGCGCCTACGAGCAGTACTTC.

This clonotype was picked up many times. V usage is TRBV7-9 and J usage is TRBJ2-2; D remains ambiguous. This CDR3 region has 15 residues. V lost 1 base and J 1 base, leaving 7 bases between the germline ends. The germline V gene has CDR1 SEHNR and CDR2 FQNEAQ (reference sequence). CDR3 residues: CASSLGGGNTGELFF. The CDR3 DNA is TGTGCCAGCAGCTTAGGAGGCGGGAACACCGGGGAGCTGTTTTTT.

The genes are TRBV6-5 and TRBJ2-7; the D gene is possibly TRBD2 (6 bases). CDR1 is MNHEY, CDR2 SVGAGI, per germline. CDR3 length: 13 amino acids. Trimming left V 10 bases short and J 0 bases short, with 13 bases between. The CDR3: CATRDLSSYEQYF. CDR3 DNA: TGTGCCACCCGGGACTTAAGCTCCTACGAGCAGTACTTC.

This clonotype was detected ten times or more. V usage is TRBV18 and J usage is TRBJ2-7, with D possibly being TRBD2 (5 bases). The V and J ends lost 5 bases and 5 bases respectively, with 10 bases between them. The CDR3 runs 12 residues. Germline lookup yields CDR1 KGHSH and CDR2 LQKENI. DNA for the CDR3: TGTGCCAGCTCAGAGGGTCAGCACGAGCAGTACTTC. Its protein is CASSEGQHEQYF.

A few counts support this clonotype. V gene TRBV3-1 combines with J gene TRBJ2-3; D call uncertain. The germline gives CDR1 LGHDT, CDR2 YNNKEL (reference sequence). V lost 1 base and J lost 0, with 8 bases in between. This CDR3 has 15 residues. The CDR3 here is CASSQGRSSTDTQYF. The CDR3 nucleotides are TGTGCCAGCAGCCAAGGTCGCTCTAGCACAGATACGCAGTATTTT.

This clonotype appeared many times. The chain carries TRBV6-2 or TRBV6-3 and TRBJ1-5, with 10 bases that match TRBD1. V lost 4 bases to trimming and J lost 3 bases; unmatched junction nucleotides: 3. This CDR3 region has 15 residues. CDR1 and CDR2 (germline): MNHEY, SVGEGT. DNA for the CDR3: TGTGCCAGCAGTTCCGGGACAGGGGCCAATCAGCCCCAGCATTTT. This sequence encodes CASSSGTGANQPQHF.

The sample holds many counts of this clonotype. The CDR3 loop reads CASRPGQGDGYTF. DNA of the CDR3: TGTGCCAGCAGACCCGGACAGGGGGATGGCTACACCTTC. V usage is TRBV12-3 or TRBV12-4 and J usage is TRBJ1-2; 10 nucleotides line up with TRBD1. Unmatched junction bases numbered 4, after V lost 6 bases and J lost 6 bases. The CDR3 spans 13 residues.

This clonotype occurred a few times. The rearrangement links TRBV15 to TRBJ2-2; TRBD1 is a possible D gene (6 bases). Germline CDR1 is LNHNV and CDR2 is YYDKDF (reference sequence). The CDR3 has 16 residues. Trimming took off 1 base at V and 5 bases at J, with 14 bases between the two ends. CDR3 loop: CATSRVLGGPTGELFF. In nucleotides, the CDR3 is TGTGCCACCAGCAGAGTTCTAGGGGGTCCTACCGGGGAGCTGTTTTTT.

In this sample, this clonotype turned up a few times. This rearrangement joins TRBV5-6 to TRBJ2-7; D gene uncertain. CDR1 and CDR2 (germline): SGHDT, YYEEEE. This CDR3 region has 14 residues. The ends were cut back, 2 bases at V and 2 bases at J, with 11 bases in the middle. The CDR3 loop is CASSFWTSPYEQYF. The CDR3 nucleotides are TGTGCCAGCAGCTTTTGGACCTCACCCTACGAGCAGTACTTC.

This clonotype has at least ten counts. The V and J genes are TRBV5-5 and TRBJ2-3; 12 nucleotides line up with TRBD2. V trimming: 4 bases; J trimming: 3 bases; junction bases outside the gene matches: 9. Germline V lookup: CDR1 SGHKS, CDR2 YYEKEE (reference sequence). This CDR3 has 17 residues. The CDR3 DNA reads as TGTGCCAGCAGCCCTGGACTAGCGGGGTGGGTGACAGATACGCAGTATTTT. This codes for CASSPGLAGWVTDTQYF.

This clonotype was observed many times. The V gene is TRBV2, the J gene TRBJ2-7; 8 positions match TRBD2. The germline V gene encodes CDR1 SNHLY and CDR2 FYNNEI. The CDR3 runs 15 residues. The junction had 5 bases not matched to a gene; V was cut back by 2 bases and J by 2 bases. CDR3 DNA sequence: TGTGCCAGCAGTGAAAAGCGGGGGAACGCCTACGAGCAGTACTTC. The encoded protein is CASSEKRGNAYEQYF. The variable domain in full, completed from reference TRBV2 and TRBJ2-7, reads EPEVTQTPSHQVTQMGQEVILRCVPISNHLYFYWYRQILGQKVEFLVSFYNNEISEKSEIFDDQFSVERPDGSNFTLKIRSTKLEDSAMYFCASSEKRGNAYEQYFGPGTRLTVT.

This clonotype appeared many times. The gene calls are TRBV28 and TRBJ1-1, with D unclear. This CDR3 spans 11 amino acids. Germline V gene sequence: CDR1 MDHEN, CDR2 SYDVKM. Deletions cut 5 bases from V and 8 bases from J, with 9 bases between. The CDR3 here is CASSLSKEAFF. CDR3 nucleotide sequence: TGTGCCAGCAGTCTATCGAAGGAAGCTTTCTTT.